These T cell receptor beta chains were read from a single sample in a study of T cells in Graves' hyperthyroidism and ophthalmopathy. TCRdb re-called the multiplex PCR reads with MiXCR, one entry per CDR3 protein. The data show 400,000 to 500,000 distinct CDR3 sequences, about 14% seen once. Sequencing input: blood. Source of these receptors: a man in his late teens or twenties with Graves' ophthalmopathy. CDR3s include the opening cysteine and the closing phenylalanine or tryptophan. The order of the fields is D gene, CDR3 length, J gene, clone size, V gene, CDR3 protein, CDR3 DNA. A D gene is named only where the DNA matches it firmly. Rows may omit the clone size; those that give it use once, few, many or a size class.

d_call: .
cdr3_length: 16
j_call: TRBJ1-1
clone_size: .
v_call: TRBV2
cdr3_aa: CASSFFPQVPNTEAFF
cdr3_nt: TGTGCCAGCAGTTTCTTCCCACAGGTTCCGAACACTGAAGCTTTCTTT

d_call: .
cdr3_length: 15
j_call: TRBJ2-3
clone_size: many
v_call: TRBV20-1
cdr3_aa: CSARANHGWTDTQYF
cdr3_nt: TGCAGTGCTAGGGCGAACCATGGCTGGACAGATACGCAGTATTTT

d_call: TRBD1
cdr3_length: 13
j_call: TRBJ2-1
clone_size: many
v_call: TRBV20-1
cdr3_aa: CSASGTGMNEQFF
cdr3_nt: TGCAGTGCTTCCGGGACAGGGATGAATGAGCAGTTCTTC

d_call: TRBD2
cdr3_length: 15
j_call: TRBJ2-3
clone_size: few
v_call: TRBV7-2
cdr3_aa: CASSLIVREGDTQYF
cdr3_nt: TGTGCCAGCAGCTTAATCGTTCGGGAGGGAGATACGCAGTATTTT

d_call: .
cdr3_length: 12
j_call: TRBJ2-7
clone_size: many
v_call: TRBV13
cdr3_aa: CASSDGTYEQYF
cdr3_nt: TGTGCCAGCAGCGACGGGACTTACGAGCAGTACTTC

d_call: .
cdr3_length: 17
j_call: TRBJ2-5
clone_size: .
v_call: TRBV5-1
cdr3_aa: CASSLGAGTHIEETQYF
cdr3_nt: TGCGCCAGCAGCTTAGGGGCCGGGACTCATATTGAAGAGACCCAGTACTTC

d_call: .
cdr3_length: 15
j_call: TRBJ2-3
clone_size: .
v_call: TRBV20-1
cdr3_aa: CSAMDSWGPPDTQYF
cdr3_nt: TGCAGTGCTATGGACTCCTGGGGCCCCCCAGATACGCAGTATTTT

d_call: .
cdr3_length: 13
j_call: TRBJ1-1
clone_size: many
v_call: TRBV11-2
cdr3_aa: CASLPAQNTEAFF
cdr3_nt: TGTGCCAGCTTACCCGCACAGAACACTGAAGCTTTCTTT

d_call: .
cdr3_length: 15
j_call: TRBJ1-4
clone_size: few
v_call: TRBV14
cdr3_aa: CASSPRAWSDEKLFF
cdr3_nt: TGTGCCAGCAGCCCCAGGGCTTGGAGTGATGAAAAACTGTTTTTT

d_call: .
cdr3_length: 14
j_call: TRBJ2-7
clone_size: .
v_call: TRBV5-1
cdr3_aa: CASSFGGPRLEQYF
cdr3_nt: TGCGCCAGCAGCTTCGGGGGCCCGCGGCTCGAGCAGTACTTC

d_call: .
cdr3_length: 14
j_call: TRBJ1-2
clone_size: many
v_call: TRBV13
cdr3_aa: CASSLGGAGYGYTF
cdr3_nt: TGTGCCAGCAGCTTAGGGGGCGCTGGCTATGGCTACACCTTC

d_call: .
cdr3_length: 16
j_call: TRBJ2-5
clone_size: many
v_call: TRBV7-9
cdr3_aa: CASSSSSRGYQETQYF
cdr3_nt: TGTGCCAGCAGCTCTAGCTCCAGGGGCTACCAAGAGACCCAGTACTTC

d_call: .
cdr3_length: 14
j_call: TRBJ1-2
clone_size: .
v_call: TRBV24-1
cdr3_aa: CATSDPGGSHGYTF
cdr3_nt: TGTGCCACCAGTGACCCCGGGGGCAGCCATGGCTACACCTTC

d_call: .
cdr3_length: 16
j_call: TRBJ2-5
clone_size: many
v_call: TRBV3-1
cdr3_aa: CASSNIPIGGQETQYF
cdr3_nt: TGTGCCAGCAGCAACATCCCGATTGGCGGCCAAGAGACCCAGTACTTC

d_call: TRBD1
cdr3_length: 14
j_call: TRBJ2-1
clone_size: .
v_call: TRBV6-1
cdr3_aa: CASSENPGTGEQFF
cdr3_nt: TGTGCCAGCAGTGAGAACCCCGGGACAGGGGAGCAGTTCTTC

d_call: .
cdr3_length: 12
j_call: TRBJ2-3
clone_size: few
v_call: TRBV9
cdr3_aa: CASSEWPDTQYF
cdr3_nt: TGTGCCAGCAGCGAGTGGCCAGATACGCAGTATTTT

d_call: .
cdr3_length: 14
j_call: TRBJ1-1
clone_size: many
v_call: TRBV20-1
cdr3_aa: CSARRGGGNTEAFF
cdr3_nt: TGCAGTGCTAGAAGAGGTGGAGGGAACACTGAAGCTTTCTTT

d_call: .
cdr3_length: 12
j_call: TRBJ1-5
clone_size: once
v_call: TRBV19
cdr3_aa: CASSIVNQPQHF
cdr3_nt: TGTGCCAGTAGTATAGTCAATCAGCCCCAGCATTTT

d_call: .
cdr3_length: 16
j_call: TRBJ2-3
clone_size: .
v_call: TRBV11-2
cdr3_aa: CASSPPPNTRPDTQYF
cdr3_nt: TGTGCCAGCAGCCCCCCCCCCAACACCCGGCCAGATACGCAGTATTTT

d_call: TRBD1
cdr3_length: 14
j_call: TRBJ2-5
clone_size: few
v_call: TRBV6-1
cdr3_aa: CATSGTGFGETQYF
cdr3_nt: TGTGCCACCTCCGGGACAGGGTTCGGGGAGACCCAGTACTTC

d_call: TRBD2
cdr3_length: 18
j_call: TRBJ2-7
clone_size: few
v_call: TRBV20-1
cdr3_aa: CSAGGQGTSGLDYYEQYF
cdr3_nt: TGCAGTGCTGGGGGACAAGGGACTAGCGGGCTAGACTACTACGAGCAGTACTTC

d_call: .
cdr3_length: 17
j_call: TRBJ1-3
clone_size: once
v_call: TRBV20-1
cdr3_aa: CSAARWDLNSPGNTIYF
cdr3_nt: TGCAGTGCTGCCCGATGGGACCTCAATTCCCCTGGAAACACCATATATTTT

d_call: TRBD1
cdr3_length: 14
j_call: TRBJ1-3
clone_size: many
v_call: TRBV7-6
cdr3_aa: CASRRTGNGNTIYF
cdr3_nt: TGTGCCAGCAGACGGACAGGGAATGGAAACACCATATATTTT

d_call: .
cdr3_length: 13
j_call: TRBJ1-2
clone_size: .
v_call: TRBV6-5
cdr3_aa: CASSYLIGSGYTF
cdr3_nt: TGTGCCAGCAGTTACTTGATCGGCTCCGGCTACACCTTC

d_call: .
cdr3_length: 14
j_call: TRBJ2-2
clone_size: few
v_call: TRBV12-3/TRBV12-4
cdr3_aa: CASRPGVNTGELFF
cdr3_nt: TGTGCCAGCAGGCCGGGGGTCAACACCGGGGAGCTGTTTTTT

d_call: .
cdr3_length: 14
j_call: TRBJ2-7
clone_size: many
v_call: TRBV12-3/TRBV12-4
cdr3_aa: CASGSRGGMYEQYF
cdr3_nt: TGTGCCAGCGGGTCTAGGGGCGGGATGTACGAGCAGTACTTC

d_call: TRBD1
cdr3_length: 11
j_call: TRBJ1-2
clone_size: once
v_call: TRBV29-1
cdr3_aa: CSAWDRDGYTF
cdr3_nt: TGCAGCGCCTGGGACAGGGACGGCTACACCTTC

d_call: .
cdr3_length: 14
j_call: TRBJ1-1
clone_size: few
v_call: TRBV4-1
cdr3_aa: CASSQDWRGTEAFF
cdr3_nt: TGCGCCAGCAGCCAAGATTGGAGGGGGACTGAAGCTTTCTTT

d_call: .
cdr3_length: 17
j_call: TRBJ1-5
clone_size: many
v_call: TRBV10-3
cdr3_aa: CAISESVAGPMNQPQHF
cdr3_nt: TGTGCCATCAGTGAGTCGGTAGCTGGACCGATGAATCAGCCCCAGCATTTT

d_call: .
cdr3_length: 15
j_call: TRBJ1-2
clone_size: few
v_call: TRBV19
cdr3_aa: CASSAKGPSGYGYTF
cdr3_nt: TGTGCCAGTAGTGCTAAGGGCCCCTCTGGCTATGGCTACACCTTC